This is a list of T cell receptor beta chains from one sample in a study of blood T cell repertoires in COVID-19. Libraries were prepared by immunoSEQ multiplex PCR; TCRdb keeps only in-frame clonotypes and omits some of them. The sample has some 490,000 clones, 88% seen once. Material: PBMCs or T cells enriched from blood (not recorded which). The source of these receptors is an older woman who had recovered from COVID-19. Each CDR3 is given with its conserved first and last residue. The D gene is left open where the match is weak. Not every row has a clone size; where given, it reads once, few, many or a size class.

>TRBD1|TRBV27|TRBJ2-1|NA
TGTGCCAGCACGCCCCGACAGGGGGTACGTGATGAGCAGTTCTTC
CASTPRQGVRDEQFF
>NA|TRBV6-4|TRBJ2-7|NA
TGTGCCAGCAGTGATAAACAGAGTCGGTCCTACGAGCAGTACTTC
CASSDKQSRSYEQYF
>NA|TRBV7-9|TRBJ1-1|NA
TGTGCCAGCAGCCCCCAGGGTATTTACACTGAAGCTTTCTTT
CASSPQGIYTEAFF
>TRBD1|TRBV3-1/TRBV3-2|TRBJ1-2|few
TGTGCCAGCAGGAGGACAGGGACGGGGGATGCGGTTCCCTACACCTTC
CASRRTGTGDAVPYTF
>TRBD1|TRBV5-8|TRBJ2-1|NA
TGTGCCAGCAGCTTGGGTGGACAGGGTTGGAATGAGCAGTTCTTC
CASSLGGQGWNEQFF
>TRBD1|TRBV10-2|TRBJ2-2|NA
TGCGCCAGCAGTGAGGGTGGGACAGGGGAGTTGCCCGGGGAGCTGTTTTTT
CASSEGGTGELPGELFF
>NA|TRBV21-1|TRBJ2-1|few
TGTGCCAGCAGCCTTAGACTAGCGGGGGGGCGGAATGAGCAGTTCTTC
CASSLRLAGGRNEQFF
>NA|TRBV3-1/TRBV3-2|TRBJ1-2|NA
TGTGCCAGCAGCCGACAACAGGGTGTCTATGGCTACACCTTC
CASSRQQGVYGYTF
>NA|TRBV27|TRBJ2-1|NA
TGTGCCAGCAGTCTAATGACAGAGCACAATGAGCAGTTCTTC
CASSLMTEHNEQFF
>NA|TRBV19|TRBJ2-2|NA
TGTGCCAGTATTGGGCTTAACACCGGGGAGCTGTTTTTT
CASIGLNTGELFF
>NA|TRBV7-8|TRBJ2-7|NA
TGTGCCAGCAGCTTAGGAGGGATTGGGGACTACGAGCAGTACTTC
CASSLGGIGDYEQYF
>TRBD1|TRBV5-1|TRBJ1-5|NA
TGCGCCAGCAGCCGGACAGGGGCCCTAAATCAGCCCCAGCATTTT
CASSRTGALNQPQHF
>TRBD1|TRBV2|TRBJ2-7|NA
TGTGCCAGCAGAGCGACAGGGGGCGGATACGAGCAGTACTTC
CASRATGGGYEQYF
>TRBD1|TRBV6-5|TRBJ2-1|NA
TGTGCCAGCATTGGGACAGGTGCATATGAGCAGTTCTTC
CASIGTGAYEQFF
>TRBD1|TRBV27|TRBJ1-4|few
TGTGCCAGCAGTAAACAGGGGAATGAAAAACTGTTTTTT
CASSKQGNEKLFF
>TRBD1|TRBV30|TRBJ2-3|NA
TGTGCCTGGAGTGTACTTAAAGGGGGCGAGACAGATACGCAGTATTTT
CAWSVLKGGETDTQYF
>TRBD2|TRBV5-1|TRBJ2-3|NA
TGCGCCAGCAGCTTGGCCGGGACTAGCGGGGGTGTAGATACGCAGTATTTT
CASSLAGTSGGVDTQYF
>NA|TRBV2|TRBJ1-2|few
TGTGCCAGCAGTGTCAGGGACTCCACTAACTATGGCTACACCTTC
CASSVRDSTNYGYTF
>NA|TRBV4-1|TRBJ2-3|NA
TGCGCCAGCAGCTGGACATACAGCACAGATACGCAGTATTTT
CASSWTYSTDTQYF
>NA|TRBV15|TRBJ1-2|NA
TGTGCCACCAGCTCAACGGGGGGAGCTAACTATGGCTACACCTTC
CATSSTGGANYGYTF
>NA|TRBV5-1|TRBJ2-6|NA
TGCGCCAGCAGCAAGGACGGGGTTCGTTCTGCGGCCAACGTCCTGACTTTC
CASSKDGVRSAANVLTF
>TRBD1|TRBV5-1|TRBJ1-1|NA
TGCGCCAGCAGCTTGTATTGGGGGGCAGACAGGGATGAAGCTTTCTTT
CASSLYWGADRDEAFF
>TRBD1|TRBV7-6|TRBJ1-6|NA
TGTGCCAGCAGCCTACACGGGACAGGGAATTCACCCCTCCACTTT
CASSLHGTGNSPLHF
>NA|TRBV3-1/TRBV3-2|TRBJ2-2|NA
TGTGCCAGCAGCCTGGAGGTCGAGGGCACCGGGGAGCTGTTTTTT
CASSLEVEGTGELFF
>NA|TRBV3-1/TRBV3-2|TRBJ1-3|NA
TGTGCCAGCAGCCTCAAGGGGACTGGAAACACCATATATTTT
CASSLKGTGNTIYF
>NA|TRBV18|TRBJ1-1|NA
TGTGCCAACTCCCTTGGGGCTACTGCGGCTTTCTTT
CANSLGATAAFF
>TRBD1|TRBV6-5|TRBJ1-2|NA
TGTGCCAGCAGTCCAGACAGGGGAGGTTATGGCTACACCTTC
CASSPDRGGYGYTF
>NA|TRBV24-1|TRBJ2-6|once
TGTGCCACCAGTGAGCAGGCTCCTGGGGCCAACGTCCTGACTTTC
CATSEQAPGANVLTF
>NA|TRBV19|TRBJ1-3|NA
TGTGCCAGTAGTATAGCAGACACCTCTGGAAACACCATATATTTT
CASSIADTSGNTIYF
>NA|TRBV12-5|TRBJ2-3|once
TGTGCTAGTGGTCTTGTCGCAGATACGCAGTATTTT
CASGLVADTQYF
>TRBD2|TRBV3-1/TRBV3-2|TRBJ2-2|NA
TGTGCCAGCAGCCAAGAGCGACTAGCCGGTTCCGGGGAGCTGTTTTTT
CASSQERLAGSGELFF
>TRBD2|TRBV15|TRBJ2-5|NA
TGTGCCACCAGCAGAGATCTCGGGGGGGAAGAGACCCAGTACTTC
CATSRDLGGEETQYF
>NA|TRBV5-5|TRBJ2-5|NA
TGTGCCAGCAGCTTGAGCGGAGAGACCCAGTACTTC
CASSLSGETQYF
>NA|TRBV18|TRBJ2-7|NA
TGTGCCAGCTCACCGGCGGGACTCAAAGGGGACTTTCTCTACGAGCAGTACTTC
CASSPAGLKGDFLYEQYF
>TRBD2|TRBV11-2|TRBJ2-4|NA
TGTGCCAGCAGGGTACTAGCGGGGGGGAGTCTCGCCAAAAACATTCAGTACTTC
CASRVLAGGSLAKNIQYF
>NA|TRBV4-1|TRBJ2-4|NA
TGCGCCAGCAGCCGACAGACAGAATTAGCCAAAAACATTCAGTACTTC
CASSRQTELAKNIQYF